Below, one TCR beta chain is given with its context. TCRdb fed the RT-PCR reads into MiXCR, producing one record per CDR3 protein. Of 550,000 to 750,000 distinct CDR3 sequences listed, 13% to 15% are singletons. The TCR originated in a female donor in good health, serving as a healthy control. Sequences were obtained from memory CD4+ T cells from blood.

Here the CDR3 DNA reads TGTGCCACTACTAGCGGGAGTGAAGATACGCAGTATTTT. It yields the protein CATTSGSEDTQYF. This chain uses TRBV24-1 with TRBJ2-3; 11 bases line up with TRBD2. Germline lookup yields CDR1 KGHDR and CDR2 SFDVKD. The CDR3 consists of 13 residues. With 10 bases clipped from V and 5 bases from J, the junction kept 4 bases outside the gene matches.